The present entry profiles one T cell receptor beta chain with its context. As originally analysed: Amplification of reference gene primers provided the estimated nucleated cell counts. Measured with immunoSEQ multiplex PCR; TCRdb has only the in-frame clones, and not every one. That table gives V, J and clone size, and the DNA gave D and trimming. The sample lists about 240,000 clones; around 81% were seen once. These data come from a study of blood T cell repertoires in COVID-19. Study-level background: Samples taken during acute and convalescent COVID-19 were collected in the United States, Italy and Spain. PBMCs, B-cell-depleted T cells, or T cells were the source of the cDNA or gDNA that made up the material.

The germline gives CDR1 SGHAT, CDR2 FQNNGV. CDR3 size: 14 residues. V gave up 5 bases and J gave up 7 bases; unmatched junction bases: 9. The sequencing input was peripheral blood. The TCR comes from a man aged 25 to 40 who had recovered from COVID-19. The rearrangement uses TRBV11-2 and TRBJ1-2; 8 bases are shared with TRBD1. The CDR3 loop is CASSPGTGGLGYTF. As DNA, the CDR3 is TGTGCCAGCAGCCCCGGGACAGGCGGTCTTGGCTACACCTTC.